The clone carrying this TCR beta chain was recorded many times. Its antigen is as yet unknown. TCR beta CDR3 regions were amplified from RNA. RT-PCR in the first round (using the HTBI primer set) targeted the TCR CDR3. TCRdb reprocessed the multiplex PCR reads with MiXCR, giving one entry per CDR3 protein. The repertoire holds a few hundred thousand distinct CDR3 sequences, more than 15% seen once, with approximately 30% in the top ten. The data were obtained in a study of T cells in Graves' hyperthyroidism and ophthalmopathy. Study-level background: Initial diagnosis, before any treatment, was when peripheral blood was collected.

The study left out patients who had uncontrolled infection, other autoimmune disease, pregnancy or lactation. The authors obtained PBMCs from 10 ml of fresh peripheral blood. The CDR3 consists of 13 residues. Germline V CDR1 and CDR2: SGHAT, FQDESV (reference sequence). V was pared by 2 bases and J by 2 bases, with 7 bases between. Notes on the study in general: Most thyroid clonotypes with frequency above 0.001 were detected in blood.

The genes are TRBV11-1 and TRBJ2-7; D uncertain. Input material: blood. The sequence was obtained from a woman between 25 and 40 years old with Graves' ophthalmopathy. In nucleotides, the CDR3 is TGTGCCAGCAGCTTACAGGATACCTACGAGCAGTACTTC. Translating it yields CASSLQDTYEQYF. Combining the CDR3 with reference TRBV11-1 and TRBJ2-7 gives the whole variable domain EAEVAQSPRYKITEKSQAVAFWCDPISGHATLYWYRQILGQGPELLVQFQDESVVDDSQLPKDRFSAERLKGVDSTLKIQPAELGDSAMYLCASSLQDTYEQYFGPGTRLTVT.